This is a list of T cell receptor beta chains from one sample in a study of regulatory T cells in long-lasting Graves disease. TCRdb passed the multiplex PCR reads through MiXCR, listing each CDR3 protein once. The repertoire holds around 430,000 distinct CDR3 sequences, with around a fifth as singletons. The specimen was peripheral blood mononuclear cells (PBMCs), collected when the disease was refractory, from a patient treated with antithyroid drugs. The receptors shown here come from a female donor with Graves disease. Both conserved end residues are part of each CDR3. Fields, in order: J gene, D gene, V gene, clone size, CDR3 DNA, CDR3 protein. The D gene is left open where the match is weak. Not all rows give a size; the values are once, few, many and, for expanded clones, a class.

TRBJ1-1 - TRBV28 many TGTGCCAGCAGTTTTCTAGCGCGGAACACTGAAGCTTTCTTT CASSFLARNTEAFF
TRBJ1-1 - TRBV10-3 many TGTGCCATCAGTGGAGAGCCGAACACTGAAGCTTTCTTT CAISGEPNTEAFF
TRBJ1-2 - TRBV16 - TGTGCCAGCAGCCCTGGGGCCAGTCAAACAATCTATGGCTACACCTTC CASSPGASQTIYGYTF
TRBJ1-1 TRBD1 TRBV3-1 - TGTGCCAGCAGCCAACAGGACAGGCCGACTGAAGCTTTCTTT CASSQQDRPTEAFF
TRBJ2-5 TRBD2 TRBV6-1 - TGTGCCAGCAGTAGCCAAACGGGAGGGGGGGAGACCCAGTACTTC CASSSQTGGGETQYF
TRBJ2-7 - TRBV6-1 - TGTGCCAGCACCCCTGCTCCTGCCGGGGACAACATCTACGAGCAGTACTTC CASTPAPAGDNIYEQYF
TRBJ1-3 - TRBV19 few TGTGCCAGTAGTATCGCCCCGGTCTCTGGAAACACCATATATTTT CASSIAPVSGNTIYF
TRBJ2-7 - TRBV11-3 many TGTGCCAGCAGCCGCTTTGGGGCGGAAGGGCTCCACGAGCAGTACTTC CASSRFGAEGLHEQYF
TRBJ1-3 - TRBV28 many TGTGCCAGCCGGGACATCGGGGGAAACACCATATATTTT CASRDIGGNTIYF
TRBJ1-4 TRBD1 TRBV12-3/TRBV12-4 many TGTGCCAGCACCAAGGGACAGAGAAATGAAAAACTGTTTTTT CASTKGQRNEKLFF
TRBJ2-3 TRBD2 TRBV12-3/TRBV12-4 - TGTGCCAGCAGGAGGACTAGCGGGGATACAGATACGCAGTATTTT CASRRTSGDTDTQYF
TRBJ2-2 - TRBV12-3/TRBV12-4 many TGTGCCAGCAGTTGGGGGGCAAGAACCGGGGAGCTGTTTTTT CASSWGARTGELFF
TRBJ1-5 - TRBV20-1 many TGCAGTGCAGAGAAGACGGGTAGCAATCAGCCCCAGCATTTT CSAEKTGSNQPQHF
TRBJ2-2 TRBD2 TRBV9 - TGTGCCAGCAGCCCTCAGGCAGCGGGGGCGACCGGGGAGCTGTTTTTT CASSPQAAGATGELFF
TRBJ1-5 TRBD1 TRBV30 few TGTGCCTGGAGTTCCGGACAGGGAAATCAGCCCCAGCATTTT CAWSSGQGNQPQHF
TRBJ2-5 - TRBV5-1 few TGCGCCAGCAGCCTCCACGGGGGCATGGAGACCCAGTACTTC CASSLHGGMETQYF
TRBJ2-5 TRBD2 TRBV2 many TGTGCCAGTGGGACCGGACTAGTTGAGACCCAGTACTTC CASGTGLVETQYF
TRBJ1-1 TRBD1 TRBV10-3 few TGTGCCATCAGACAGGGGATGGGGGGCACTGAAGCTTTCTTT CAIRQGMGGTEAFF
TRBJ1-6 TRBD1 TRBV19 many TGTGCCAGTAGACCACCGAGGACAGGGGATTCACCCCTCCACTTT CASRPPRTGDSPLHF
TRBJ2-2 TRBD1 TRBV11-2 many TGTGCCAGCAGCTTACAGGGGGCGTCGACCGGGGAGCTGTTTTTT CASSLQGASTGELFF
TRBJ2-2 - TRBV9 few TGTGCCAGCAGCGTAGACAGTCTATCGAACACCGGGGAGCTGTTTTTT CASSVDSLSNTGELFF
TRBJ2-7 - TRBV29-1 - TGCAGCGTTCTCTGGGGGGCCTACGAGCAGTACTTC CSVLWGAYEQYF
TRBJ1-5 - TRBV19 few TGTGCCAGGAGGGACACAAATAGCAATCAGCCCCAGCATTTT CARRDTNSNQPQHF
TRBJ1-5 - TRBV28 - TGTGCCAGCACCGATAGAAGAGGGGTTCGGGGTCAGCCCCAGCATTTT CASTDRRGVRGQPQHF
TRBJ1-5 TRBD1 TRBV19 - TGTGCCAGTAGTATCCCCGGGACAGCGAATCAGCCCCAGCATTTT CASSIPGTANQPQHF
TRBJ2-7 - TRBV11-1 many TGTGCCAGCAGCTTAGCCCTCAACTCCTACGAGCAGTACTTC CASSLALNSYEQYF
TRBJ2-5 - TRBV6-1 many TGTGCCAGCACACCTAACAGGGCCGGGCGAGAGACCCAGTACTTC CASTPNRAGRETQYF
TRBJ1-1 - TRBV9 - TGTGCCAGCAGCATCACCGCTAGGGACACCACCAGGTCTGCCACTGAAGCTTTCTTT CASSITARDTTRSATEAFF
TRBJ2-1 - TRBV7-2 - TGTGCCAGCAGGGATAACCGGGACGGCTACAATGAGCAGTTCTTC CASRDNRDGYNEQFF
TRBJ1-1 - TRBV27 few TGTGCCAGCACCCCTCTGGGGGGCAAAGCTTTCTTT CASTPLGGKAFF
TRBJ2-7 TRBD2 TRBV6-1 many TGTGCCAGCATTAAAGCGGGGGGGACCGACTACGAGCAGTACTTC CASIKAGGTDYEQYF
TRBJ1-5 - TRBV7-3 few TGTGCCAGCAGCCTCCCCCGGGAGAGTAGCAATCAGCCCCAGCATTTT CASSLPRESSNQPQHF
TRBJ2-2 TRBD2 TRBV5-1 - TGCGCCAGCAGCTTTACTAGCGGGAGAGACACCGGGGAGCTGTTTTTT CASSFTSGRDTGELFF
TRBJ1-5 TRBD1 TRBV6-1 few TGTGCCAGCCTTGGACAGGGTGGTGTATTTGGCAATCAGCCCCAGCATTTT CASLGQGGVFGNQPQHF
TRBJ1-1 TRBD1 TRBV10-3 - TGTGCCATCAGTGGGGACAGCCCAGGGGCTTTCTTT CAISGDSPGAFF
TRBJ2-1 - TRBV28 - TGTGCCAGCAAGGGGGGTTGGTACAATGAGCAGTTCTTC CASKGGWYNEQFF
TRBJ2-5 - TRBV11-2 - TGTGCCAGCAGCTTAGGGTCCGGCAGGGTACTGGAGACCCAGTACTTC CASSLGSGRVLETQYF
TRBJ1-2 - TRBV11-3 many TGTGCCAGCAGCTTAGGTTTGGACGGAGGCTACACCTTC CASSLGLDGGYTF
TRBJ1-1 - TRBV18 - TGTGCCAGCTCACCAAACGAGGGGTTCACTGAAGCTTTCTTT CASSPNEGFTEAFF
TRBJ2-1 TRBD2 TRBV20-1 - TGCAGTGCTAGTACTAGCGGCCTTTACAATGAGCAGTTCTTC CSASTSGLYNEQFF
TRBJ1-1 - TRBV6-2/TRBV6-3 many TGTGCCAGCAGTGATAGAGGACAGATGAACACTGAAGCTTTCTTT CASSDRGQMNTEAFF
TRBJ2-7 - TRBV12-3/TRBV12-4 many TGTGCCAGCAGTCCCACAGGTGAATGGAACGAGCAGTACTTC CASSPTGEWNEQYF
TRBJ2-1 - TRBV7-8 - TGTGCCAGCAGCTTAGGATCCCCAGGGGCCCATGAGCAGTTCTTC CASSLGSPGAHEQFF
TRBJ1-1 TRBD1 TRBV27 few TGTGCCAGCAGTTTCGACAGGGTATTCGCTGAAGCTTTCTTT CASSFDRVFAEAFF
TRBJ2-5 - TRBV6-2/TRBV6-3 few TGTGCCAGCAGTTTCGGACCTGAAGAGACCCAGTACTTC CASSFGPEETQYF
TRBJ1-5 - TRBV28 - TGTGCCAGCAGTTCTGGGGGGGGTGTCAAGCCCCAGCATTTT CASSSGGGVKPQHF
TRBJ2-4 - TRBV29-1 - TGCAGCGTTGGAGGGCTCCTAGCCAAAAACATTCAGTACTTC CSVGGLLAKNIQYF
TRBJ1-2 - TRBV28 many TGTGCCAGCAGTTCCCGGGGCTACACCTTC CASSSRGYTF
TRBJ2-7 - TRBV10-3 - TGTGCCATCAGTGACAGGGGTTACGAGCAGTACTTC CAISDRGYEQYF
TRBJ2-4 - TRBV20-1 many TGCAGTGCGCCAGAGCCCTCCGCCGGTGGCAAAAACATTCAGTACTTC CSAPEPSAGGKNIQYF
TRBJ1-2 - TRBV28 few TGTGCCAGCACCAAGGGGGTTGGGAACTATGGCTACACCTTC CASTKGVGNYGYTF
TRBJ2-7 - TRBV12-3/TRBV12-4 - TGTGCCAGCGGCCCGGCGGGGCGGGGCTACGAGCAGTACTTC CASGPAGRGYEQYF
TRBJ1-5 - TRBV30 - TGTGCCTGGGACCCGGGGGATAGCAATCAGCCCCAGCATTTT CAWDPGDSNQPQHF